Listed below are T cell receptor beta chains from one sample, sequenced in a study of T cell changes during pregnancy in multiple sclerosis. Profiling relied on immunoSEQ multiplex PCR, and the TCRdb table lists in-frame clones only, not all of them. The sample lists roughly 23,000 clones, approximately 90% seen once, with approximately 6.3% in the top ten. This specimen consisted of CD8+ T cells from peripheral blood mononuclear cells, obtained in the first trimester of pregnancy. These receptors were taken from a female donor with multiple sclerosis, enrolled in a pregnancy study. Both conserved end residues are part of each CDR3. The D gene is left open where the match is weak. Only part of the rows carry a size: once, few, many, or a class if the clone is expanded.

D gene | clone size | J gene | V gene | CDR3 protein | CDR3 DNA
TRBD1 | - | TRBJ1-5 | TRBV4-2 | CASSQVRDSNQPQHF | TGTGCCAGCAGCCAAGTCAGGGACAGTAATCAGCCCCAGCATTTT
TRBD1 | - | TRBJ1-1 | TRBV19 | CASSTGTGFTEAFF | TGTGCCAGTAGTACCGGGACAGGGTTCACTGAAGCTTTCTTT
TRBD1 | - | TRBJ1-5 | TRBV27 | CASSLTGGSQPQHF | TGTGCCAGCAGTCTGACAGGGGGCTCTCAGCCCCAGCATTTT
TRBD1 | - | TRBJ2-7 | TRBV7-9 | CASSLVMGQDDEQYF | TGTGCCAGCAGCTTAGTTATGGGACAGGACGACGAGCAGTACTTC
- | - | TRBJ2-1 | TRBV6-4 | CASSEEGEGYNEQFF | TGTGCCAGCAGTGAAGAGGGTGAAGGCTACAATGAGCAGTTCTTC
- | - | TRBJ2-1 | TRBV27 | CASSQTGISYNEQFF | TGTGCCAGCAGCCAAACAGGGATCTCCTACAATGAGCAGTTCTTC
TRBD1 | once | TRBJ2-7 | TRBV27 | CASSSSDRVGAYEQYF | TGTGCCAGCAGTTCGTCCGACAGGGTTGGAGCCTACGAGCAGTACTTC
TRBD1 | - | TRBJ1-5 | TRBV15 | CATSKPGQAEPQHF | TGTGCCACCAGCAAGCCCGGACAGGCCGAGCCCCAGCATTTT
- | - | TRBJ1-2 | TRBV4-3 | CASSQDLTGFYGYTF | TGCGCCAGCAGCCAAGATCTTACGGGGTTTTATGGCTACACCTTC
TRBD1 | - | TRBJ2-7 | TRBV5-6 | CASSLTPRTGDYEQYF | TGTGCCAGCAGCCTCACTCCGCGGACAGGAGACTACGAGCAGTACTTC
TRBD2 | - | TRBJ2-3 | TRBV4-3 | CASSQVVSGISDTQYF | TGCGCCAGCAGCCAAGTCGTTAGCGGGATTTCTGATACGCAGTATTTT
- | - | TRBJ2-2 | TRBV9 | CASSVAGVDTGELFF | TGTGCCAGCAGCGTAGCAGGGGTGGACACCGGGGAGCTGTTTTTT
TRBD2 | - | TRBJ2-1 | TRBV4-3 | CASSHPNTGGLADEQFF | TGCGCCAGCAGCCATCCCAATACGGGGGGACTAGCCGATGAGCAGTTCTTC
- | - | TRBJ2-3 | TRBV7-9 | CASSPQRDFRTDTQYF | TGTGCCAGCAGCCCACAAAGGGACTTTCGCACAGATACGCAGTATTTT
- | - | TRBJ2-7 | TRBV15 | CATSRGFRESYYEQYF | TGTGCCACCAGCAGAGGTTTCCGGGAGAGCTACTACGAGCAGTACTTC
- | - | TRBJ1-4 | TRBV9 | CASSGGAAGGLNEKLFF | TGTGCCAGCAGCGGGGGGGCAGCCGGGGGGCTTAATGAAAAACTGTTTTTT
- | - | TRBJ2-1 | TRBV2 | CASSEALPVYNEQFF | TGTGCCAGCAGTGAAGCGCTTCCGGTCTACAATGAGCAGTTCTTC
TRBD2 | once | TRBJ2-1 | TRBV4-3 | CASSIGAGGYNEQFF | TGCGCCAGCAGCATCGGAGCGGGAGGCTACAATGAGCAGTTCTTC
- | once | TRBJ2-7 | TRBV27 | CASSFERPLYYEQYF | TGTGCCAGCAGTTTCGAGAGGCCCCTCTACTACGAGCAGTACTTC
- | - | TRBJ2-7 | TRBV7-6 | CASSPSGKPYEQYF | TGTGCCAGCAGCCCTTCCGGGAAGCCCTACGAGCAGTACTTC
TRBD2 | - | TRBJ2-1 | TRBV4-3 | CASSQDRLAGAYEQFF | TGCGCCAGCAGCCAAGATCGTCTAGCGGGAGCCTATGAGCAGTTCTTC
TRBD2 | once | TRBJ2-5 | TRBV5-1 | CASSPAGEGAYF | TGCGCCAGCAGCCCGGCGGGGGAGGGAGCGTACTTC
TRBD2 | few | TRBJ2-5 | TRBV7-9 | CASSSGNSETQYF | TGTGCCAGCAGTAGCGGGAATTCAGAGACCCAGTACTTC
TRBD1 | - | TRBJ2-1 | TRBV6-4 | CASSEDGQAEQFF | TGTGCCAGCAGTGAGGACGGACAGGCTGAGCAGTTCTTC
- | - | TRBJ1-2 | TRBV6-6 | CASSYSEGPPEDGYTF | TGTGCCAGCAGTTACTCGGAGGGACCCCCGGAAGATGGCTACACCTTC
TRBD1 | medium-sized | TRBJ2-5 | TRBV6-5 | CASSYPPGQGIGTQYF | TGTGCCAGCAGTTACCCACCGGGACAGGGGATAGGGACCCAGTACTTC
TRBD1 | - | TRBJ1-1 | TRBV7-9 | CASSQSARGYAEAFF | TGTGCCAGCAGCCAGAGCGCCAGGGGGTACGCTGAAGCTTTCTTT
TRBD1 | - | TRBJ2-7 | TRBV4-3 | CASSLGPKGAHEQYF | TGCGCCAGCAGCCTAGGCCCCAAGGGGGCCCACGAGCAGTACTTC
TRBD2 | - | TRBJ2-7 | TRBV29-1 | CSVDASGSPYEQYF | TGCAGCGTTGACGCTAGCGGGAGTCCCTACGAGCAGTACTTC
- | - | TRBJ2-1 | TRBV5-8 | CASSLATSPEQFF | TGTGCCAGCAGCTTGGCTACTAGCCCTGAGCAGTTCTTC
TRBD2 | - | TRBJ2-1 | TRBV4-1 | CASSQDLIRLAGGKNEQFF | TGCGCCAGCAGCCAAGATCTTATCCGGTTAGCGGGAGGTAAAAATGAGCAGTTCTTC
- | - | TRBJ2-2 | TRBV7-9 | CASSLAGRRATGELFF | TGTGCCAGCAGCTTAGCCGGGCGGCGGGCCACCGGGGAGCTGTTTTTT
TRBD2 | - | TRBJ2-7 | TRBV9 | CASAGTSSYEQYF | TGTGCCAGCGCCGGGACTAGCTCCTACGAGCAGTACTTC
TRBD2 | - | TRBJ2-7 | TRBV27 | CASSYSGGSYEQYF | TGTGCCAGCAGTTATAGCGGGGGCTCCTACGAGCAGTACTTC
- | few | TRBJ2-1 | TRBV7-9 | CASSLAGDNEQFF | TGTGCCAGCAGCTTAGCGGGAGACAATGAGCAGTTCTTC
- | once | TRBJ2-1 | TRBV7-6 | CASSFAEGPAEQFF | TGTGCCAGCAGCTTCGCGGAGGGCCCTGCTGAGCAGTTCTTC
- | - | TRBJ2-1 | TRBV28 | CASSLGEGRANEQFF | TGTGCCAGCAGTTTAGGTGAGGGTCGAGCCAATGAGCAGTTCTTC
- | - | TRBJ2-2 | TRBV29-1 | CSVETGSTGELFF | TGCAGCGTTGAAACAGGCAGCACCGGGGAGCTGTTTTTT
- | - | TRBJ2-1 | TRBV2 | CASKTSYNEQFF | TGTGCCAGCAAGACATCCTACAATGAGCAGTTCTTC
- | - | TRBJ2-7 | TRBV18 | CASSPMDGSSYEQYF | TGTGCCAGCTCACCAATGGACGGGAGCTCCTACGAGCAGTACTTC
- | - | TRBJ1-1 | TRBV19 | CASSIPQGTQAFF | TGTGCCAGTAGTATACCCCAAGGGACACAAGCTTTCTTT
TRBD2 | - | TRBJ2-7 | TRBV7-6 | CASSPGLAGYSYEQYF | TGTGCCAGCAGCCCCGGACTAGCGGGTTACTCCTACGAGCAGTACTTC
TRBD1 | once | TRBJ1-5 | TRBV2 | CASSDSGTGRSNQPQHF | TGTGCCAGCAGTGATTCTGGGACAGGGAGGAGCAATCAGCCCCAGCATTTT
TRBD2 | - | TRBJ2-1 | TRBV10-3 | CAIRGKAGEEVRIDEQFF | TGTGCCATCAGGGGAAAGGCGGGAGAGGAAGTAAGGATCGATGAGCAGTTCTTC
TRBD2 | - | TRBJ2-1 | TRBV4-1 | CASSQKTLSGTYSYNEQFF | TGCGCCAGCAGCCAAAAAACCCTTAGCGGGACCTACTCCTACAATGAGCAGTTCTTC
- | - | TRBJ1-2 | TRBV6-5 | CASSSLAEDYGYTF | TGTGCCAGCAGTTCCCTGGCAGAGGACTATGGCTACACCTTC
- | - | TRBJ2-1 | TRBV7-9 | CASSQTSGEQFF | TGTGCCAGCAGCCAGACTAGTGGTGAGCAGTTCTTC
- | once | TRBJ1-1 | TRBV6-5 | CASSYTGNTEAFF | TGTGCCAGCAGTTACACAGGGAACACTGAAGCTTTCTTT
- | few | TRBJ1-5 | TRBV7-9 | CASSSTRDGGDDQPQHF | TGTGCCAGCAGCTCCACTCGAGATGGGGGGGATGATCAGCCCCAGCATTTT
- | - | TRBJ2-7 | TRBV19 | CASSMYSGSATYEQYF | TGTGCCAGTAGTATGTACAGTGGGAGCGCAACCTACGAGCAGTACTTC
TRBD1 | - | TRBJ1-5 | TRBV6-5 | CASSGGQDFNQPQHF | TGTGCCAGCAGTGGGGGACAGGACTTCAATCAGCCCCAGCATTTT
TRBD2 | - | TRBJ2-1 | TRBV27 | CASSPTSGSSLFSYNEQFF | TGTGCCAGCAGTCCTACTAGCGGGAGTTCCCTATTCTCCTACAATGAGCAGTTCTTC
- | - | TRBJ2-3 | TRBV27 | CASSLGARRTDTQYF | TGTGCCAGCAGTTTAGGGGCTAGACGGACAGATACGCAGTATTTT